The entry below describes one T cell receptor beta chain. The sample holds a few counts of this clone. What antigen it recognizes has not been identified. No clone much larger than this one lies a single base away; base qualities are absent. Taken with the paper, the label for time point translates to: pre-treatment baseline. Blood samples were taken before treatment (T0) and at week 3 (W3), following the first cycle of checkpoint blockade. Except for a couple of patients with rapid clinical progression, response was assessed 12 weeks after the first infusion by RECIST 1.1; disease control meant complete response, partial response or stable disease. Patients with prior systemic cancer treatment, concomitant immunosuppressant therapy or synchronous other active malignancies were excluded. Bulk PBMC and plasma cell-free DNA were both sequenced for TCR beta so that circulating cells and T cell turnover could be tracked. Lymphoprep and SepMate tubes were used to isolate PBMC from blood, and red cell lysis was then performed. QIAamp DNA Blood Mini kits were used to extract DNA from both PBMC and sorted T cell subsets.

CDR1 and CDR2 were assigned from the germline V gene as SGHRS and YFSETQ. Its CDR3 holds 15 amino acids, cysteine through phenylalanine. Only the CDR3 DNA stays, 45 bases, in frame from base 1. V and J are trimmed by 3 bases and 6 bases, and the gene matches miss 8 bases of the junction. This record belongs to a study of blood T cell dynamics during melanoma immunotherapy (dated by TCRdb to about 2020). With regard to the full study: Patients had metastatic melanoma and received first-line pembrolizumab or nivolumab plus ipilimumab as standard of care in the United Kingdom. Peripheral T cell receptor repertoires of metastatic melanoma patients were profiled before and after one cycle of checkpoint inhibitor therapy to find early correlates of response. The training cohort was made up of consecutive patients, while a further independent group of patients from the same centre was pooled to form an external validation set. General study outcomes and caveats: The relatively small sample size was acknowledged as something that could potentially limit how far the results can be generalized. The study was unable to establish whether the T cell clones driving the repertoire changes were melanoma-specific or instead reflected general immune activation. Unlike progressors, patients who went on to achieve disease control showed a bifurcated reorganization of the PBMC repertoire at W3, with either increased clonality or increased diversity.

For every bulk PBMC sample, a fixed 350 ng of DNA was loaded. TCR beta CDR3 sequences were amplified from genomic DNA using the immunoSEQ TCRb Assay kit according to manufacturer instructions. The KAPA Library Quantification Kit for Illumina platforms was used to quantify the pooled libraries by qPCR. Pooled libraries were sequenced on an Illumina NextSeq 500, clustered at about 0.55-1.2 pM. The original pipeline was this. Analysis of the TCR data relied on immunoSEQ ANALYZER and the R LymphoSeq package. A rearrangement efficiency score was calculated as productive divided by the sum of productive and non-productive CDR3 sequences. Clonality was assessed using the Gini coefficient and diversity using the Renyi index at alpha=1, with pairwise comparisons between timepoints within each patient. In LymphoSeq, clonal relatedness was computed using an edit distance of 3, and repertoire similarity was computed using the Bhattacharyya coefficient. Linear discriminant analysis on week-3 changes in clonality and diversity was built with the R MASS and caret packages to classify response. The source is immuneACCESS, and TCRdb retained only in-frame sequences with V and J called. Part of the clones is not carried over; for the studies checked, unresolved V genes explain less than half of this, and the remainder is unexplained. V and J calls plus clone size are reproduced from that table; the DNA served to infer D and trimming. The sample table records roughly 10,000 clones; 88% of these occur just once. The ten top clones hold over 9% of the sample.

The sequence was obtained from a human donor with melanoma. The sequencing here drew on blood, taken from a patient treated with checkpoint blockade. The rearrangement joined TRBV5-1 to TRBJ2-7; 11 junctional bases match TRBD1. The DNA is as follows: TGCGCCAGCAGCTCTGGGACAGGGGGGTTAAGCGAGCAGTACTTC. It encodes CASSSGTGGLSEQYF.